The T cell receptor beta chain under discussion was sequenced for a study of glioma-infiltrating T cells after dendritic cell vaccination. Overall study: Patients had newly diagnosed or recurrent glioblastoma and received dendritic cell vaccines.

The primer mix had 60 V beta and 13 J beta primers. Sequenced by immunoSEQ multiplex PCR; TCRdb stores in-frame clones only, minus some. The data show over a thousand clones, roughly 90% seen once. Patients had residual fresh-frozen tumor tissue and more than two years of survival data. V lost 4 bases and J lost 7; bases outside the gene matches: 12. Looked up from germline, CDR1 is MNHEY and CDR2 is SMNVEV (reference sequence). The CDR3 contains 17 residues. Sequenced material: tumor tissue, taken before dendritic cell vaccination. The V gene is TRBV27, the J gene TRBJ1-4, with 10 nucleotides matching TRBD1. The source of this sequence is a human donor with glioblastoma. CDR3 protein: CASSSRQGARGGEKLFF. The CDR3 DNA is TGTGCCAGCAGTTCACGACAGGGGGCCCGAGGAGGTGAAAAACTGTTTTTT.